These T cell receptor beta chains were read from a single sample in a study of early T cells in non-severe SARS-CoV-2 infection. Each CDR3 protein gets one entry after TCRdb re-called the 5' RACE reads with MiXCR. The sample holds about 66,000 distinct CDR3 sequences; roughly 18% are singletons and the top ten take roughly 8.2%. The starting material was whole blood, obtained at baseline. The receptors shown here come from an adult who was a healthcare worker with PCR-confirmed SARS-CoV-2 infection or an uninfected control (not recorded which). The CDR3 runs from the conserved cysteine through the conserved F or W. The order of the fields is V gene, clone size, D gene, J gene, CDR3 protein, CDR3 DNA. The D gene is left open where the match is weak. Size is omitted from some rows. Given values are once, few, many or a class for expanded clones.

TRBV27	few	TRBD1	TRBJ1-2	CASSTDRERGYTF	TGTGCCAGCAGCACTGACAGGGAGAGGGGCTACACCTTC
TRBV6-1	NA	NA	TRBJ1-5	CASTWQGSNQPQHF	TGTGCCAGCACTTGGCAGGGGAGTAATCAGCCCCAGCATTTT
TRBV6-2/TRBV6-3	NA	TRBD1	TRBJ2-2	CASRGQANTGELFF	TGTGCCAGCAGAGGACAGGCGAACACCGGGGAGCTGTTTTTT
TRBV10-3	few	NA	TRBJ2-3	CAISESPPPDTQYF	TGTGCCATCAGTGAGTCACCACCACCGGATACGCAGTATTTT
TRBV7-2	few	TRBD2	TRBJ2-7	CASSNRLAGGVEQYF	TGTGCCAGCAGCAACCGACTAGCGGGAGGTGTCGAGCAGTACTTC
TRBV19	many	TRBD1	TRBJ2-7	CASSPGQATYEQYF	TGTGCCAGTAGCCCTGGACAGGCCACCTACGAGCAGTACTTC
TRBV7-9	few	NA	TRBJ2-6	CASSAGGDSGANVLTF	TGTGCCAGCAGCGCCGGAGGGGACTCTGGGGCCAACGTCCTGACTTTC
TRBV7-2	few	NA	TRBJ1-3	CASSSNPGSHGNTIYF	TGTGCCAGCAGCTCCAACCCGGGATCCCACGGAAACACCATATATTTT
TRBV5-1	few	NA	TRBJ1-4	CASRGTNEKLFF	TGCGCCAGCAGGGGGACTAATGAAAAACTGTTTTTT
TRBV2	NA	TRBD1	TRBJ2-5	CASKTGVQETQYF	TGTGCCAGCAAGACAGGGGTCCAAGAGACCCAGTACTTC
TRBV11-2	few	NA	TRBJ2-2	CASSFLKGAGAELFF	TGTGCCAGCAGCTTCCTTAAGGGGGCGGGAGCGGAGCTGTTTTTT
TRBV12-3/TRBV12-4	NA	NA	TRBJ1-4	CASRRGATNEKLFF	TGTGCCAGCAGGCGAGGTGCAACTAATGAAAAACTGTTTTTT
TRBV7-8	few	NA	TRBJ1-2	CASSLAQDGSGYTF	TGTGCCAGCAGCTTAGCGCAGGACGGCTCTGGCTACACCTTC
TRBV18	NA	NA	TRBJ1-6	CASSPVASSYNSPLHF	TGTGCCAGCTCCCCCGTGGCGAGCTCCTATAATTCACCCCTCCACTTT
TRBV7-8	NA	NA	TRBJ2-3	CASSSGVGTYTDTQYF	TGTGCCAGCAGCTCCGGTGTAGGGACCTACACAGATACGCAGTATTTT
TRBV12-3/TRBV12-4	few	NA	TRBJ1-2	CASRRHLEGYTF	TGTGCCAGCAGGCGACATCTGGAAGGCTACACCTTC
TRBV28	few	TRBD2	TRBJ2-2	CASSSSGESAGELFF	TGTGCCAGCAGTTCCAGCGGGGAATCGGCCGGGGAGCTGTTTTTT
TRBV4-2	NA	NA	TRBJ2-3	CASRYREQSTDTQYF	TGTGCCAGCCGATACCGGGAACAATCCACAGATACGCAGTATTTT
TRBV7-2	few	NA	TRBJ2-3	CASSQLGAPTDTQYF	TGTGCCAGCAGCCAACTAGGGGCCCCCACAGATACGCAGTATTTT
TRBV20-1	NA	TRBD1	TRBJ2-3	CSSETGGGTDTQYF	TGCAGTAGCGAGACAGGGGGAGGCACAGATACGCAGTATTTT
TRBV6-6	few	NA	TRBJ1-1	CASRGLRGNTEAFF	TGTGCCAGCAGGGGCCTACGGGGAAACACTGAAGCTTTCTTT
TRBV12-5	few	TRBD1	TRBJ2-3	CASGTGTGGVIPDTQYF	TGTGCTAGTGGGACCGGGACAGGGGGCGTTATCCCAGATACGCAGTATTTT